This TCR beta chain was found in a study of spatial heterogeneity in lung cancer. Study-wide findings and caveats: Ubiquitous expanded tumor TCRs were seen in blood more at resection than at follow-up.

Stated time point: sample taken at primary tumor resection. Whole RNA came from tumor, nontumor lung or frozen PBMC and was sequenced without being sorted. In regard to this clonotype: What it binds is not known. This beta chain is an unintended read in a library built for alpha chains; its size means little.

The CDR3 has 16 amino acids. Between the trimmed V and J ends, which lost 3 bases and 0 bases, there was a span of 12 bases. Germline CDR1 SGHAT, CDR2 FQNNGV. Each CDR3 protein gets one entry after TCRdb re-called the 5' RACE reads with MiXCR. Of fewer than 5,000 distinct CDR3 sequences in the sample, 24% were seen once. The sample consisted of PBMCs, taken at surgery. V usage is TRBV11-2 and J usage is TRBJ2-1; weak D call: TRBD2 (6 bases). The origin of this receptor is a female donor with early-stage non-small cell lung cancer. CDR3 DNA: TGTGCCAGCAGCTTCCATCTAGCGAGCTCCTACAATGAGCAGTTCTTC. This sequence encodes CASSFHLASSYNEQFF.